Below, 30 T cell receptor beta chains from the same sample are listed, as sequenced in a study of OX40 agonist ivuxolimab in advanced cancers. Repertoires were generated with immunoSEQ multiplex PCR, while TCRdb's copy carries only in-frame clones and drops some. The data show roughly 90,000 clones, roughly 85% seen once. The sequences come from CD4+ or CD8+ T cells sorted from blood, collected in a trial of the OX40 agonist ivuxolimab. All receptors come from an adult with an advanced solid tumor such as melanoma, head and neck, liver or kidney cancer.

In this sample, this clone turned up a few times. The gene calls are TRBV10-3 and TRBJ1-2, with D possibly matching TRBD1 (5 bases). The CDR3 sequence is 14 residues long. CDR1 and CDR2 (germline): ENHRY, SYGVKD. V shed 4 bases and J shed 14 bases, with 23 bases lying between them. CDR3 residues: CAISAKTVSGSETF. CDR3 coding DNA: TGTGCCATCAGTGCCAAGACAGTCTCAGGTTCGGAGACCTTC.

The chain employs TRBV28 and TRBJ1-6; D is undetermined. This CDR3 region has 12 residues. The V end was cut by 8 bases, the J end by 6 bases, with 8 bases between. Germline assignment: CDR1 MDHEN and CDR2 SYDVKM. CDR3 sequence: CASVVGNSPLHF. CDR3 in DNA: TGTGCCAGCGTTGTAGGTAATTCACCCCTCCACTTT.

A few counts support this clone. The rearrangement links TRBV19 to TRBJ1-3, with D possibly TRBD1 on 5 matching bases. Germline-derived CDR1 and CDR2 are LNHDA and SQIVND (reference sequence). This CDR3 has 16 amino acids. V was clipped by 5 bases and J by 1 base, with 15 bases between them. The CDR3 DNA sequence: TGTGCCAGTAGTTTCGAGGGGATTTTATCTGGAAACACCATATATTTT. Translation gives CASSFEGILSGNTIYF.

The rearrangement uses TRBV6-5 and TRBJ2-7, with 9 bases matching TRBD1. The CDR3 is 15 amino acids. V was pared by 6 bases and J by 4 bases, with 10 bases of the junction left unmatched. Germline CDR1 is MNHEY and CDR2 is SVGAGI. The CDR3 nucleotides read TGTGCCAGCAGACCATATCCGGGACAGGGTTACGAGCAGTACTTC. Its translation is CASRPYPGQGYEQYF.

V is TRBV7-9 and J is TRBJ2-1, with D possibly being TRBD1 or TRBD2 (5 bases each). Germline values: CDR1 SEHNR, CDR2 FQNEAQ (reference sequence). Trimming removed 7 bases at V and 4 bases at J, with 17 bases between. There are 15 residues in the CDR3. CDR3 amino acids: CASTNRGTGYNEQFF. CDR3 DNA sequence: TGTGCCAGCACTAATAGAGGGACGGGGTACAATGAGCAGTTCTTC.

CDR3 in DNA: TGCGCCAGCAGCCAAAGAAGTAAGAACACTGAAGCTTTCTTT. Protein: CASSQRSKNTEAFF. The chain uses TRBV4-1 and TRBJ1-1; D unclear. Germline V CDR1 and CDR2: MGHRA, YSYEKL. Trimming pared 2 bases from V and 1 base from J, leaving 8 bases between. The CDR3 covers 14 residues.

The chain links TRBV7-9 to TRBJ2-3, with TRBD2 as a possible D gene (5 bases). The CDR3 runs to 13 residues. CDR1 and CDR2 from the germline V gene are SEHNR and FQNEAQ (reference sequence). Trimming took 1 base from V and 8 from J, leaving 10 bases between them. CDR3 region: CASSLGGIPTQYF. The DNA for the CDR3 is TGTGCCAGCAGCTTAGGAGGGATCCCTACGCAGTATTTT.

The chain has TRBV5-6 and TRBJ2-1, with D unclear. Germline lookup yields CDR1 SGHDT and CDR2 YYEEEE. Trimming removed 0 bases from V and 1 base from J, with 5 bases in between. The CDR3 length is 14 residues. The CDR3 sequence is CASSLGHSYNEQFF. The CDR3 nucleotides read TGTGCCAGCAGCTTGGGGCATTCCTACAATGAGCAGTTCTTC.

V is TRBV4-3 and J is TRBJ1-2; D is unresolved. This CDR3 region has 13 residues. V was pared by 0 bases and J by 8 bases, with 10 bases between. The germline gives CDR1 LGHNA, CDR2 YSLEER. The CDR3 loop reads CASSQERRVGYTF. In nucleotides, the CDR3 is TGCGCCAGCAGCCAAGAAAGAAGGGTGGGCTACACCTTC.

The genes are TRBV9 and TRBJ1-6; D is unclear. The CDR3 sequence is 14 residues long. V lost 0 bases and J lost 10, with 11 bases in between. Germline lookup yields CDR1 SGDLS and CDR2 YYNGEE. CDR3 bases: TGTGCCAGCAGCGTAGGGGTCTCGGGGTCACCCCTCCACTTT. Translated, it gives CASSVGVSGSPLHF.

This chain links TRBV28 with TRBJ1-1; no clear D. Germline lookup yields CDR1 MDHEN and CDR2 SYDVKM. The CDR3 length is 14 residues. The ends were cut back, 5 bases at V and 1 base at J, with 11 bases in the middle. CDR3 region: CASSQNYGNTEAFF. The DNA for the CDR3 is TGTGCCAGCAGTCAAAACTACGGGAACACTGAAGCTTTCTTT. The full variable domain, its missing parts supplied by reference TRBV28 and TRBJ1-1, is DVKVTQSSRYLVKRTGEKVFLECVQDMDHENMFWYRQDPGLGLRLIYFSYDVKMKEKGDIPEGYSVSREKKERFSLILESASTNQTSMYLCASSQNYGNTEAFFGQGTRLTVV.

The chain combines TRBV5-1 with TRBJ1-1, with D perhaps matching TRBD1 (5 bases). The CDR3 has 14 amino acids. CDR1 and CDR2 from the germline V gene are SGHRS and YFSETQ. V was cut by 3 bases and J by 3 bases, with 12 bases left in between. The CDR3 nucleotides are TGCGCCAGCAGCTCCTTTGGCAGGGACACTGAAGCTTTCTTT. Its translation: CASSSFGRDTEAFF. Using reference TRBV5-1 and TRBJ1-1 for the parts outside the CDR3, the full variable domain is KAGVTQTPRYLIKTRGQQVTLSCSPISGHRSVSWYQQTPGQGLQFLFEYFSETQRNKGNFPGRFSGRQFSNSRSEMNVSTLELGDSALYLCASSSFGRDTEAFFGQGTRLTVV.

The gene calls are TRBV6-1 and TRBJ2-2; 8 bases align to TRBD1. J lost 1 base, V lost 7 bases, and 2 bases had no gene match. This CDR3 contains 14 residues. Germline CDR1 MNHNS, CDR2 SASEGT. The chain's CDR3 is CASIGTGNTGELFF. CDR3 sequence (DNA): TGTGCCAGCATCGGGACAGGGAACACCGGGGAGCTGTTTTTT.

The chain links TRBV5-8 to TRBJ2-7; a weak D match, TRBD2 (5 bases). Germline CDR1 SGHTS, CDR2 YDEGEE. CDR3 size: 15 residues. V was cut by 2 bases and J by 1 base, with 13 bases left in between. CDR3 residues: CASSLRISGSYEQYF. In DNA, the CDR3 is TGTGCCAGCAGCTTAAGGATTTCGGGGTCCTACGAGCAGTACTTC.

This chain links TRBV7-9 with TRBJ2-3; D perhaps matches TRBD1 (5 bases). Germline CDR1 and CDR2: SEHNR and FQNEAQ (reference sequence). CDR3 length: 18 residues. V lost 5 bases and J 4 bases, leaving 25 bases between the germline ends. The CDR3 here is CASSPASGMGIFADTQYF. The CDR3 region has the DNA TGTGCCAGCAGCCCAGCTTCAGGGATGGGGATCTTTGCAGATACGCAGTATTTT.

The chain employs TRBV7-8 and TRBJ1-5, with TRBD1 matching 8 bases. CDR1 and CDR2 (germline): SGHVS, FQNEAQ. The junction had 11 bases not matched to a gene; V was cut back by 1 base and J by 6 bases. This CDR3 comprises 17 residues. This CDR3 is CASSLGPYGQGGQPQHF. DNA for the CDR3: TGTGCCAGCAGCTTAGGCCCCTATGGACAGGGTGGTCAGCCCCAGCATTTT.

This sequence joins TRBV6-5 and TRBJ1-2; D is perhaps TRBD1 (5 bases). Trimming took off 0 bases at V and 4 bases at J, with 12 bases between the two ends. CDR3 size: 15 residues. Germline CDR1 reads MNHEY; CDR2 reads SVGAGI. CDR3 protein: CASSYSGRVAYGYTF. The CDR3 DNA sequence: TGTGCCAGCAGTTACTCCGGCAGGGTAGCCTATGGCTACACCTTC.

With respect to this clone: The sample carries other DNA sequences with the same CDR3. The genes are TRBV5-1 and TRBJ1-3; 9 nucleotides line up with TRBD1. The J segment lost 0 bases and the V segment lost 0 bases, leaving 1 base of the junction unmatched. From germline, CDR1 is SGHRS and CDR2 YFSETQ. CDR3 size: 16 residues. CDR3 sequence: CASSLATGGSGNTIYF. CDR3 nucleotide sequence: TGCGCCAGCAGCTTGGCGACAGGGGGCTCTGGAAACACCATATATTTT.

This rearrangement joins TRBV28 to TRBJ1-6, with 7 positions matching TRBD1. Losses at the gene ends were 4 bases for V and 5 bases for J; bases not matched to a gene: 11. This CDR3 is 17 amino acids long. The germline V gene has CDR1 MDHEN and CDR2 SYDVKM. The CDR3 sequence: CASSSPTGVFHNSPLHF. In nucleotides, the CDR3 is TGTGCCAGCAGTTCCCCCACAGGGGTTTTCCATAATTCACCCCTCCACTTT. The whole variable domain, remainder taken from reference TRBV28 and TRBJ1-6, is DVKVTQSSRYLVKRTGEKVFLECVQDMDHENMFWYRQDPGLGLRLIYFSYDVKMKEKGDIPEGYSVSREKKERFSLILESASTNQTSMYLCASSSPTGVFHNSPLHFGNGTRLTVT.

The rearrangement joins TRBV14 to TRBJ2-3, with no clear D. CDR1 is SGHDN and CDR2 is FVKESK in the germline V gene. V lost 5 bases to trimming and J lost 6 bases, with 12 bases between them. The CDR3 is 13 amino acids. The CDR3 protein is CASSSQPLDTQYF. The CDR3 DNA follows: TGTGCCAGCAGCTCCCAACCTCTGGATACGCAGTATTTT.

This sequence joins TRBV30 and TRBJ1-2, with 7 positions matching TRBD1. This CDR3 comprises 12 residues. Germline-derived CDR1 and CDR2 are GTSNPN and SVGIG (reference sequence). V shed 3 bases, J shed 6 bases, and the junction held 4 bases outside the gene matches. The CDR3 coding sequence is TGTGCCTGGAGCCCAGGGGGGCATGGCTACACCTTC. It encodes CAWSPGGHGYTF.

The chain uses TRBV11-2 and TRBJ1-1, with D perhaps TRBD1 (6 bases). The germline V gene encodes CDR1 SGHAT and CDR2 FQNNGV. Trimming took off 3 bases at V and 1 base at J, with 9 bases between the two ends. This CDR3 contains 14 residues. The CDR3 spells CASSFRGGNTEAFF. CDR3 nucleotide sequence: TGTGCCAGCAGCTTCAGAGGGGGGAACACTGAAGCTTTCTTT.

This chain connects TRBV4-1 to TRBJ1-1, with D tentatively TRBD1 (5 bases). The CDR3 totals 13 residues. V was trimmed by 6 bases and J by 1 base, leaving 9 bases between them. Germline V gene lookup returns CDR1 MGHRA and CDR2 YSYEKL. CDR3: CASSPGQNTEAFF. CDR3 nucleotides: TGCGCCAGCAGTCCAGGGCAGAACACTGAAGCTTTCTTT.

The chain is built from TRBV5-1 and TRBJ2-7, with D maybe TRBD1 (6 bases). The CDR3 spans 13 residues. Germline assignment: CDR1 SGHRS and CDR2 YFSETQ. V was pared by 4 bases and J by 0 bases, with 8 bases between. CDR3 coding DNA: TGCGCCAGCAGCCGGGACAACTCCTACGAGCAGTACGTC. Translation gives CASSRDNSYEQYV.

The chain recombines TRBV18 with TRBJ1-2; the D gene is possibly TRBD1 (6 bases). The CDR3 runs 14 residues. Looked up from germline, CDR1 is KGHSH and CDR2 is LQKENI. V was pared by 4 bases and J by 5 bases, with 14 bases between. Here the CDR3 reads CASSLGDTAYGYTF. The CDR3 nucleotides read TGTGCCAGCTCACTCGGGGACACAGCTTATGGCTACACCTTC.

The genes are TRBV6-1 and TRBJ1-2; TRBD1 matches at 9 bases. Germline CDR1 MNHNS, CDR2 SASEGT. This CDR3 is built from 16 residues. Germline trimming cut 1 base from V and 6 bases from J; bases unmatched to any gene: 9. The CDR3: CASSEESGTGRHGYTF. The CDR3 DNA reads TGTGCCAGCAGTGAAGAGTCTGGGACAGGGAGACATGGCTACACCTTC.

The chain's CDR3 is CASSQVTGTDTQYF. DNA for the CDR3: TGCGCCAGCAGCCAAGTCACGGGCACAGATACGCAGTATTTT. The gene calls are TRBV4-1 and TRBJ2-3; no firm D call. The germline gives CDR1 MGHRA, CDR2 YSYEKL. Between the trimmed V and J ends, which lost 1 base and 1 base, there was a span of 6 bases. The CDR3 is 14 amino acids.

The V and J genes are TRBV2 and TRBJ1-2; 8 bases align to TRBD1. V shed 7 bases, J shed 8 bases, and the junction held 6 bases outside the gene matches. Germline V gives CDR1 SNHLY, CDR2 FYNNEI. The CDR3 length is 12 residues. Here the CDR3 reads CASMQGARGYTF. CDR3 DNA sequence: TGTGCCAGCATGCAGGGGGCGCGAGGCTACACCTTC.

This CDR3 is CASSDTPGQGNYEQYV. The CDR3, as DNA: TGTGCCAGCAGTGACACTCCGGGACAGGGAAACTACGAGCAGTACGTC. The rearrangement links TRBV25-1 to TRBJ2-7; 9 bases match TRBD1. Germline lookup yields CDR1 MGHDK and CDR2 SYGVNS. There are 16 residues in the CDR3. The V gene end was trimmed by 3 bases and the J gene end by 3 bases; junction bases not matched to a gene: 9.

The V call is TRBV19, the J call TRBJ1-1; a possible D gene is TRBD1 (5 bases). Germline-derived CDR1 and CDR2 are LNHDA and SQIVND (reference sequence). This CDR3 comprises 15 residues. Trimming removed 6 bases at V and 5 bases at J, with 19 bases between. The CDR3 spells CASRDIVGYETEAFF. The CDR3 DNA reads TGTGCCAGTAGGGACATTGTTGGATACGAAACTGAAGCTTTCTTT.